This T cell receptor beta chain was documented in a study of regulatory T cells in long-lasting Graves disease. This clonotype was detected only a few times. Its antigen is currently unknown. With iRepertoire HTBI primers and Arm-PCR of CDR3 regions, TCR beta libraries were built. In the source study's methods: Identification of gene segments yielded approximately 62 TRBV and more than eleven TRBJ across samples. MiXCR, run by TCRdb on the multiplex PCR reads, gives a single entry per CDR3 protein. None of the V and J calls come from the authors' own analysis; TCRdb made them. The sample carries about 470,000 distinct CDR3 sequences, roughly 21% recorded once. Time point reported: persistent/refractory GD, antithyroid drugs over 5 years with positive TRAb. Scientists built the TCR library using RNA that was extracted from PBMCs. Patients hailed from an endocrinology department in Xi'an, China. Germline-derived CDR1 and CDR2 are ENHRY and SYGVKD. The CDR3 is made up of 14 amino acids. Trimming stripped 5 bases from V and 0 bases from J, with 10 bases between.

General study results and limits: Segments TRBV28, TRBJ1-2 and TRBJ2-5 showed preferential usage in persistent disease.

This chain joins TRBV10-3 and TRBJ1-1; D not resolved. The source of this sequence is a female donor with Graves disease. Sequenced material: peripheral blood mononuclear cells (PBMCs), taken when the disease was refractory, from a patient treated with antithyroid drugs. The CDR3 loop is CAISTDRLNTEAFF. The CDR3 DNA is TGTGCCATCAGTACGGACCGACTGAACACTGAAGCTTTCTTT.